The present entry profiles one TCR beta chain with its context. The germline CDR1 and CDR2 sequences are SGDLS and YYNGEE. CDR3 length: 15 residues. Trimming cost V 2 bases and J 4 bases, with 15 bases left between them. This specimen belongs to a study of blood T cell repertoires in COVID-19. Study-level information: Donors in the United States, Italy and Spain gave samples during acute or convalescent COVID-19. The analysed material was cDNA or gDNA that came from T cells, B-cell-depleted T cells, or PBMCs.

Authors' processing steps: Estimates of nucleated cell counts were drawn from the amplification of reference gene primers. The table came from immunoSEQ multiplex PCR; TCRdb's copy has only in-frame clones and leaves some out. V, J and clone size derive from that table, while D and trimming were established from the DNA sequence. The sample shows fewer than 150,000 clones, about 81% of them seen only once. The specimen sequenced was peripheral blood. The source is a woman of 80 years or more with acute or convalescent COVID-19. The chain joins TRBV9 to TRBJ2-5; D may be TRBD1 (5 bases). The DNA of the CDR3 is TGTGCCAGCAGCGTTAGGACAAATCTCGGAGAGACCCAGTACTTC. Protein product: CASSVRTNLGETQYF.